This T cell receptor beta chain was documented in a study of technical replicates of blood from a few donors. Trimming removed 5 bases from V and 2 bases from J; junction bases left unmatched: 7. This CDR3 is built from 16 residues. Germline loops: CDR1 MDHEN, CDR2 SYDVKM. Some clones are missing from TCRdb's copy, which holds only in-frame ones; the method was immunoSEQ multiplex PCR. This sample has tens of thousands of clones, with about 97% found just once. This TCR came from a human donor in good health. The material sequenced was T cells isolated from PBMCs. The chain couples TRBV28 to TRBJ2-1, with 9 nucleotides matching TRBD1. The CDR3 protein is CASSPSRDRAYNEQFF. CDR3 in DNA: TGTGCCAGCAGTCCAAGCCGGGACAGGGCCTACAATGAGCAGTTCTTC.